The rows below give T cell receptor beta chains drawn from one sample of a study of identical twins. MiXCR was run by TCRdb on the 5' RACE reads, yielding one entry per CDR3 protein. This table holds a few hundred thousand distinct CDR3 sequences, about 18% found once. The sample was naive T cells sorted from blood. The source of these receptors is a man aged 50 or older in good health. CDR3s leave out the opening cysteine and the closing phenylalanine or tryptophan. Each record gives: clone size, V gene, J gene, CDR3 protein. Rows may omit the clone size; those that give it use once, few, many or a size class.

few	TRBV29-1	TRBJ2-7	SVEDRQGKSYEQY
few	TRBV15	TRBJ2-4	ATSTFRGGKNIQY
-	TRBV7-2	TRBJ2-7	ASSSAVGVYEQY
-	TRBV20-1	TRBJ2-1	SASTGTSGTNEQF
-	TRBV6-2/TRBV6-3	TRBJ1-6	ASSYGLGQRPSPLH
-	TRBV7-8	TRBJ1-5	ASSDGSNQPQH
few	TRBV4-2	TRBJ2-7	ASSPGDRGHEQY
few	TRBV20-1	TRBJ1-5	SASKVVSNQPQH
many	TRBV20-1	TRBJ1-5	SATGDGGYSNQPQH
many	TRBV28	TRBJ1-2	ASSFRGLGYGYT
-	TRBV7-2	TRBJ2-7	ASSLGTGGAEQY
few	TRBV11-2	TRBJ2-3	ASSSPHSGVASTDTQY
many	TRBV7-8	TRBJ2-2	ASSLAPLAGYTGELF